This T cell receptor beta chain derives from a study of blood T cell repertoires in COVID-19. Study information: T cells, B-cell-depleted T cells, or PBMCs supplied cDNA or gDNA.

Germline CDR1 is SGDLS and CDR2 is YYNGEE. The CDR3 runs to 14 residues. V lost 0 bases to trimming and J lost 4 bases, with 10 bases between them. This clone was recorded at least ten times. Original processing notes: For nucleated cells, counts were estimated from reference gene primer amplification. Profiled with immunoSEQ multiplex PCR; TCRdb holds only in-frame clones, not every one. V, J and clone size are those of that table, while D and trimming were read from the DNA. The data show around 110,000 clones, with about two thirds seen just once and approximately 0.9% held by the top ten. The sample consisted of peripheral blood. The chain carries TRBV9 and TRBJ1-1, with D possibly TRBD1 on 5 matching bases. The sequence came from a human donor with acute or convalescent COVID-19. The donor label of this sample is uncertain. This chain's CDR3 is CASSVAVGATEAFF. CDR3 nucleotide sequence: TGTGCCAGCAGCGTAGCTGTAGGGGCCACTGAAGCTTTCTTT.